The 22 T cell receptor beta chains below all came from one sample that was sequenced in a study of CD8+ T cells in alopecia areata. Extraction and reverse transcription of RNA yielded cDNA as the sequencing template. The method was immunoSEQ multiplex PCR; TCRdb's version includes in-frame clones alone and lacks a portion of them. The data show about 280,000 clones, roughly 60% seen once. The sample's treatment: oral pan-JAK inhibitor, 5-10 mg twice daily. The sequences come from CD4+ T cells sorted from blood, collected at week 24, from a patient treated with tofacitinib. The receptors come from a human donor with alopecia areata.

The chain recombines TRBV11-1 with TRBJ2-3; D gene unclear. The CDR3 length is 14 residues. Trimming took off 2 bases at V and 2 bases at J, with 8 bases between the two ends. Looked up from germline, CDR1 is SGHAT and CDR2 is FQDESV (reference sequence). Here the CDR3 DNA reads TGTGCCAGCAGCTTAAGCCCTTCCACAGATACGCAGTATTTT. Encoded protein: CASSLSPSTDTQYF.

The chain is built from TRBV30 and TRBJ1-3; 9 nucleotides line up with TRBD1. V lost 0 bases to trimming and J lost 0 bases; unmatched junction nucleotides: 15. The CDR3 loop spans 20 amino acids. CDR1 is GTSNPN, CDR2 SVGIG, per germline (reference sequence). As DNA, the CDR3 is TGTGCCTGGAGTGTAACGGGGACAGGGACGTTGTGGACCTCTGGAAACACCATATATTTT. It encodes CAWSVTGTGTLWTSGNTIYF.

The V gene is TRBV10-2, the J gene TRBJ2-1; 8 bases are a match to TRBD2. Germline CDR1 WSHSY, CDR2 SAAADI. The CDR3 consists of 13 residues. With 0 bases clipped from V and 10 bases from J, the junction kept 2 bases outside the gene matches. The DNA of the CDR3 is TGCGCCAGCAGTGAGTCGACGGGGGGGGAGCAGTTCTTC. It yields the protein CASSESTGGEQFF.

The chain has TRBV29-1 and TRBJ1-1; D remains ambiguous. The germline V gene has CDR1 SQVTM and CDR2 ANQGSEA. Trimming cost V 6 bases and J 3 bases, with 17 bases left between them. This CDR3 comprises 14 residues. CDR3 DNA: TGCAGCGTCGTCGGTAGGGCAGCCGACACTGAAGCTTTCTTT. It encodes CSVVGRAADTEAFF. Supplemented by reference TRBV29-1 and TRBJ1-1, the full variable domain reads SAVISQKPSRDICQRGTSLTIQCQVDSQVTMMFWYRQQPGQSLTLIATANQGSEATYESGFVIDKFPISRPNLTFSTLTVSNMSPEDSSIYLCSVVGRAADTEAFFGQGTRLTVV.

This clone was detected only once. The rearrangement uses TRBV5-1 and TRBJ2-1, with 11 bases matching TRBD1. Germline lookup yields CDR1 SGHRS and CDR2 YFSETQ. The CDR3 extends over 16 amino acids. The J segment lost 2 bases and the V segment lost 4 bases, leaving 5 bases of the junction unmatched. CDR3 residues: CASSGGQGVPYNEQFF. CDR3 bases: TGCGCCAGCAGCGGGGGACAGGGGGTCCCCTACAATGAGCAGTTCTTC.

CDR3 nucleotide sequence: TGCGCCAGCAGCTTGGTGTCAGGCCCCAACACTGAAGCTTTCTTT. It encodes CASSLVSGPNTEAFF. The chain joins TRBV5-1 to TRBJ1-1; D is uncertain. Germline V gene data show CDR1 as SGHRS and CDR2 as YFSETQ. Trimming took off 0 bases at V and 2 bases at J, with 11 bases between the two ends. The CDR3 extends over 15 amino acids.

This clone was counted between two and nine times. This chain joins TRBV6-5 and TRBJ2-5; tentative D call: TRBD1 (6 bases). The CDR3 is 14 residues long. The V end was cut by 3 bases, the J end by 2 bases, with 10 bases between. Germline CDR1 is MNHEY and CDR2 is SVGAGI. For the CDR3, the DNA is TGTGCCAGCAGTTATCCCGGACAGCAAGAGACCCAGTACTTC. Amino acids: CASSYPGQQETQYF.

The chain couples TRBV29-1 to TRBJ2-7, with D perhaps TRBD1 or TRBD2 (7 bases each). The CDR3 extends over 13 amino acids. Germline V gene sequence: CDR1 SQVTM, CDR2 ANQGSEA. Trimming removed 7 bases at V and 2 bases at J, with 15 bases between. CDR3 in amino acids: CSAMTGRAYEQYF. The CDR3 nucleotides read TGCAGCGCTATGACAGGGAGGGCCTACGAGCAGTACTTC.

The chain couples TRBV30 to TRBJ1-5, with TRBD1 matching 9 bases. Germline V gene sequence: CDR1 GTSNPN, CDR2 SVGIG (reference sequence). The CDR3 totals 13 residues. Trimming removed 3 bases from V and 5 bases from J; junction bases left unmatched: 2. The CDR3 nucleotides are TGTGCCTGGAGGCGGACAGGGGATCAGCCCCAGCATTTT. Amino acids: CAWRRTGDQPQHF.

This clone was recorded a few times. This chain's CDR3 is CASSRSSTSGTDTQYF. The DNA for the CDR3 is TGTGCCAGCAGCAGGAGCTCGACTAGCGGAACAGATACGCAGTATTTT. The chain has TRBV7-2 and TRBJ2-3; 9 nucleotides line up with TRBD2. Looked up from germline, CDR1 is SGHTA and CDR2 is FQGNSA. This CDR3 is built from 16 residues. V lost 5 bases, J lost 3 bases, and 9 bases stayed unmatched.

This clone was detected only once. V usage is TRBV30 and J usage is TRBJ2-5, with TRBD2 matching 7 bases. The CDR3 runs to 13 residues. In germline, CDR1 is GTSNPN, CDR2 SVGIG (reference sequence). V dropped 1 base and J dropped 4; count of bases not matched to a gene: 3. Written as DNA, the CDR3 is TGTGCCTGGAGTGGCCGACTAGCAGAGACCCAGTACTTC. Its protein is CAWSGRLAETQYF. Using reference TRBV30 and TRBJ2-5 for the parts outside the CDR3, the full variable domain is SQTIHQWPATLVQPVGSPLSLECTVEGTSNPNLYWYRQAAGRGLQLLFYSVGIGQISSEVPQNLSASRPQDRQFILSSKKLLLSDSGFYLCAWSGRLAETQYFGPGTRLLVL.

V gene TRBV15 combines with J gene TRBJ2-1; TRBD2 matches at 8 bases. Germline V CDR1 and CDR2: LNHNV, YYDKDF (reference sequence). The V and J ends lost 0 bases and 6 bases, in that order; junction bases with no gene match: 10. The CDR3 length is 17 residues. CDR3: CATSRDSNGGAGNEQFF. CDR3 coding DNA: TGTGCCACCAGCAGAGATAGTAACGGGGGGGCCGGCAATGAGCAGTTCTTC.

The CDR3 spells CASFVKTGTEAFF. The CDR3 nucleotides read TGTGCCAGCTTCGTCAAGACCGGAACTGAAGCTTTCTTT. The gene calls are TRBV19 and TRBJ1-1; the D is unclear. Trimming cost V 9 bases and J 5 bases, with 16 bases left between them. Germline loops: CDR1 LNHDA, CDR2 SQIVND (reference sequence). This CDR3 region has 13 residues.

In its sample, this clone was seen a few times. The CDR3 nucleotides read TGTGCCAGCAGCGTAGTCCCGGGACAGAACACTGAAGCTTTCTTT. Translation: CASSVVPGQNTEAFF. The chain combines TRBV9 with TRBJ1-1; weak D call: TRBD1 (6 bases). V shed 0 bases and J shed 1 base, with 10 bases lying between them. The CDR3 has 15 amino acids. Per germline, CDR1 SGDLS and CDR2 YYNGEE.

The chain combines TRBV5-4 with TRBJ2-3; 9 bases match TRBD2. Germline assignment: CDR1 SGHNT and CDR2 YYREEE (reference sequence). The V and J ends lost 5 bases and 0 bases, in that order; junction bases with no gene match: 4. CDR3 size: 15 residues. The DNA for the CDR3 is TGTGCCAGCAGGACCCTAGCGGGGAGCACAGATACGCAGTATTTT. This codes for CASRTLAGSTDTQYF.

CDR3: CASSLEGQNNSPLHF. CDR3 in DNA: TGCGCCAGCAGCTTGGAGGGACAGAATAATTCACCCCTCCACTTT. The J gene is TRBJ1-6, the V gene TRBV5-1, with 7 bases identical to TRBD1. Trimming cost V 0 bases and J 5 bases; bases outside gene matches: 2. CDR1 is SGHRS, CDR2 YFSETQ, per germline. CDR3 length: 15 amino acids.

The CDR3 DNA sequence: TGTGCCACCGCTTCGTCCCTTTTCCAAGAGACCCAGTACTTC. The encoded protein is CATASSLFQETQYF. This sequence joins TRBV15 and TRBJ2-5, with D hard to call. The CDR3 covers 14 residues. Trimming removed 8 bases at V and 1 base at J, with 14 bases between. Germline lookup yields CDR1 LNHNV and CDR2 YYDKDF (reference sequence).

This chain uses TRBV5-4 with TRBJ2-3, with 10 bases identical to TRBD2. V trimming: 0 bases; J trimming: 0 bases; junction bases outside the gene matches: 4. This CDR3 spans 17 amino acids. Per germline, CDR1 SGHNT and CDR2 YYREEE (reference sequence). CDR3 in amino acids: CASSLGATSGSTDTQYF. In DNA form, the CDR3 reads TGTGCCAGCAGCTTGGGGGCGACTAGCGGGAGCACAGATACGCAGTATTTT.

A few counts support this clone. This chain joins TRBV6-6 and TRBJ2-3, with D unresolved. The ends were cut back, 6 bases at V and 0 bases at J, with 4 bases in the middle. CDR1 and CDR2 (germline): MNHNY, SVGAGI (reference sequence). The CDR3 sequence is 12 residues long. CDR3 protein: CASRQSTDTQYF. The DNA for the CDR3 is TGTGCCAGCAGACAGAGCACAGATACGCAGTATTTT.

V usage is TRBV9 and J usage is TRBJ2-7, with TRBD1 matching 8 bases. The ends lost 4 bases at V and 10 bases at J; junction bases unmatched: 13. CDR3 length equals 14 residues. The germline V gene encodes CDR1 SGDLS and CDR2 YYNGEE. In DNA form, the CDR3 reads TGTGCCAGCAGCCCCCGGACAGGGAACGATCTTCAGTACTTC. As protein: CASSPRTGNDLQYF.

In nucleotides, the CDR3 is TGTGCCAGCAGCTACAGAGGAGATACGCAGTATTTT. Translated: CASSYRGDTQYF. The genes are TRBV7-2 and TRBJ2-3; D call uncertain. CDR1 and CDR2 (germline): SGHTA, FQGNSA. The V gene lost 4 bases and the J gene lost 5 bases, with 7 bases spanning the gap. The CDR3 loop spans 12 amino acids. The full variable domain, its missing parts supplied by reference TRBV7-2 and TRBJ2-3, is GAGVSQSPSNKVTEKGKDVELRCDPISGHTALYWYRQSLGQGLEFLIYFQGNSAPDKSGLPSDRFSAERTGGSVSTLTIQRTQQEDSAVYLCASSYRGDTQYFGPGTRLTVL.

The V gene is TRBV9, the J gene TRBJ1-6; 7 bases are shared with TRBD1. This CDR3 region has 14 residues. CDR1 SGDLS and CDR2 YYNGEE come from the germline V gene. J was trimmed by 9 bases and V by 3 bases; bases with no gene match: 6. CDR3 loop: CASSARGEASPLHF. In DNA form, the CDR3 reads TGTGCCAGCAGCGCCAGGGGGGAGGCTTCACCCCTCCACTTT.